Each of the 23 T cell receptor beta chains below was sequenced from the same sample in a study of regulatory T cells in long-lasting Graves disease. Library construction for TCR beta used iRepertoire HTBI primers and Arm-PCR of CDR3 regions. One entry per CDR3 protein results from TCRdb running MiXCR on the multiplex PCR reads. The table shows hundreds of thousands of distinct CDR3 sequences, with roughly 16% occurring only once. Noted time point: newly diagnosed GD, antithyroid drugs for less than 3 months. Construction of the TCR library relied on RNA isolated from PBMCs. These data are also associated with another study on T cells in Graves' hyperthyroidism and ophthalmopathy.

The specimen comprised peripheral blood mononuclear cells (PBMCs), sampled at new diagnosis, from a patient treated with antithyroid drugs. Receptors originate from a woman in her twenties or thirties with Graves disease.

This clonotype was observed at least ten times. A junction end diverges from the germline sequence, so it may reflect a read error. This chain links TRBV12-3 or TRBV12-4 with TRBJ2-7; D is perhaps TRBD1 (6 bases). The CDR3 is 14 amino acids. In DNA, the CDR3 is TGTGCCAGCACTTTAAGAGGCAGGGGCGGCGAGCAGTACTTC. As protein: CASTLRGRGGEQYF.

This clonotype occurred a few times. V gene TRBV20-1 combines with J gene TRBJ2-7, with D possibly being TRBD1 or TRBD2 (5 bases each). Between the trimmed V and J ends, which lost 6 bases and 1 base, there was a span of 19 bases. Germline CDR1 DFQATT, CDR2 SNEGSKA (reference sequence). This CDR3 spans 15 amino acids. The CDR3 DNA sequence: TGCAGTGCACCCCGGGACGGACTGCTTTCCTACGAGCAGTACTTC. This gives the protein CSAPRDGLLSYEQYF.

The chain uses TRBV9 and TRBJ1-1; 7 nucleotides line up with TRBD1. Germline trimming cut 3 bases from V and 0 bases from J; bases unmatched to any gene: 8. Germline lookup yields CDR1 SGDLS and CDR2 YYNGEE. CDR3 size: 16 residues. DNA of the CDR3: TGTGCCAGCAGCGCTTCCGGGACAGAAGTGAACACTGAAGCTTTCTTT. Protein product: CASSASGTEVNTEAFF.

V and J are TRBV6-9 and TRBJ2-1, with 9 bases matching TRBD2. The ends lost 3 bases at V and 1 base at J; junction bases unmatched: 1. The CDR3 spans 15 residues. Per the germline V gene, CDR1 is MNHGY and CDR2 is SVAAGI. The CDR3 DNA reads as TGTGCCAGCAGTTACGCGGGGGGGTCCTACAATGAGCAGTTCTTC. It codes for CASSYAGGSYNEQFF.

This clonotype has just a few counts. The chain has TRBV5-1 and TRBJ1-4; 9 nucleotides line up with TRBD1. This CDR3 is built from 15 residues. The V segment lost 4 bases and the J segment 8 bases; nucleotides outside the gene matches: 9. Germline lookup yields CDR1 SGHRS and CDR2 YFSETQ. The CDR3 loop reads CASSQTGTGNEKLFF. The CDR3 nucleotides read TGCGCCAGCAGCCAAACCGGGACAGGGAACGAAAAACTGTTTTTT.

This chain connects TRBV6-1 to TRBJ2-4; D gene uncertain. CDR3 length equals 13 residues. Trimming took off 1 base at V and 8 bases at J, with 9 bases between the two ends. The germline V gene has CDR1 MNHNS and CDR2 SASEGT. The chain's CDR3 is CASSEGRVYIQYF. The CDR3, as DNA: TGTGCCAGCAGTGAAGGCCGGGTATACATTCAGTACTTC.

This clonotype was counted at least ten times. The chain employs TRBV18 and TRBJ1-1; D remains unclear. The germline V and J ends were trimmed by 8 bases and 0 bases, with 10 bases remaining between them. The CDR3 sequence is 13 residues long. From germline, CDR1 is KGHSH and CDR2 LQKENI. The CDR3 DNA is TGTGCCAGCAGCCCGTCGCTGAACACTGAAGCTTTCTTT. Amino acid sequence: CASSPSLNTEAFF. Full variable domain (rest looked up from reference TRBV18 and TRBJ1-1): NAGVMQNPRHLVRRRGQEARLRCSPMKGHSHVYWYRQLPEEGLKFMVYLQKENIIDESGMPKERFSAEFPKEGPSILRIQQVVRGDSAAYFCASSPSLNTEAFFGQGTRLTVV.

In the case of this clonotype: This may come from a read error, since a much larger clone is one base off. The chain has TRBV2 and TRBJ1-5, with D possibly being TRBD1 (5 bases). CDR3 length: 14 residues. Germline CDR1 reads SNHLY; CDR2 reads FYNNEI. CDR3 in DNA: TGTGCCAGCAGCCCGGGACGAGTGAATCAGCGCCAGCATTTT. Protein: CASSPGRVNQRQHF.

This clonotype was counted between two and nine times. This chain links TRBV5-1 with TRBJ1-4, with D possibly TRBD1 on 5 matching bases. This CDR3 has 16 amino acids. The germline V gene has CDR1 SGHRS and CDR2 YFSETQ. V was trimmed by 0 bases and J by 3 bases, leaving 12 bases between them. Written as DNA, the CDR3 is TGCGCCAGCAGCTTGGGGCCCGGGACGTCTAATGAAAAACTGTTTTTT. Its protein is CASSLGPGTSNEKLFF.

This clonotype was counted many times. V is TRBV28 and J is TRBJ2-5; 7 bases fit TRBD1. This CDR3 is 15 amino acids long. The ends lost 2 bases at V and 1 base at J; junction bases unmatched: 4. Looked up from germline, CDR1 is MDHEN and CDR2 is SYDVKM. The CDR3 loop is CASSLQGVRQETQYF. DNA for the CDR3: TGTGCCAGCAGTTTACAGGGGGTCCGCCAAGAGACCCAGTACTTC.

This clonotype was recorded many times. The J gene is TRBJ2-4, the V gene TRBV20-1; TRBD1 agrees at 9 bases. CDR1 DFQATT and CDR2 SNEGSKA come from the germline V gene (reference sequence). Trimming removed 6 bases from V and 9 bases from J; junction bases left unmatched: 9. This CDR3 is 13 amino acids long. The CDR3 spells CSAQDRGNPIQYF. The CDR3 DNA reads as TGCAGTGCGCAGGACAGGGGAAATCCCATTCAGTACTTC.

The chain joins TRBV12-3 or TRBV12-4 to TRBJ1-3; D unclear. The V and J ends lost 7 bases and 0 bases respectively, with 13 bases between them. The CDR3 spans 15 residues. CDR3 in DNA: TGTGCCAGCACGCCGCCCTTTAGCTCTGGAAACACCATATATTTT. Its translation: CASTPPFSSGNTIYF.

The J gene is TRBJ1-1, the V gene TRBV5-1, with a weak D call TRBD1 (5 bases). Germline V gene sequence: CDR1 SGHRS, CDR2 YFSETQ. The V end lost 1 base, the J end lost 1 base, and 11 bases lay between the germline ends. The CDR3 totals 15 residues. The CDR3 region has the DNA TGCGCCAGCAGCTTGTTAGGCGGGGGGAACACTGAAGCTTTCTTT. This sequence encodes CASSLLGGGNTEAFF.

This clonotype was seen more than once but under ten times. CDR3 DNA sequence: TGTGCCAGCAGTCCACTAGGACAGGCGCTCGAGCAGTACTTC. Residues: CASSPLGQALEQYF. The rearrangement joins TRBV27 to TRBJ2-7, with 7 bases fitting TRBD1. Per germline, CDR1 MNHEY and CDR2 SMNVEV (reference sequence). Trimming at V came to 5 bases and at J to 6 bases, leaving 10 bases not matched to a gene. CDR3 size: 14 residues.

This clonotype was observed a few times. V is TRBV20-1 and J is TRBJ2-7, with 9 bases that match TRBD2. CDR3 length: 13 residues. The V segment lost 6 bases and the J segment 3 bases; nucleotides outside the gene matches: 6. Germline CDR1 and CDR2: DFQATT and SNEGSKA (reference sequence). CDR3 nucleotides: TGCAGTGCCGGAAGAGCGGGGGGCTACGAGCAGTACTTC. Its translation is CSAGRAGGYEQYF.

There are a few counts of this clonotype. V gene TRBV24-1 combines with J gene TRBJ1-5; 9 positions match TRBD1. The CDR3 contains 17 residues. V was clipped by 5 bases and J by 6 bases; unmatched bases: 13. Germline CDR1 is KGHDR and CDR2 is SFDVKD. The CDR3 DNA reads TGTGCCACCAGTGGTCCACCGGGACAGGGTTTGGGTCAGCCCCAGCATTTT. Translated, it gives CATSGPPGQGLGQPQHF.

For this clonotype: Mismatch with germline at one junction end may stem from a read error. The chain employs TRBV6-2 or TRBV6-3 and TRBJ1-4, with no clear D. Germline CDR1 MNHEY, CDR2 SVGEGT. The CDR3 is 13 residues long. The CDR3 sequence is CASKTDHNERLFF. CDR3 DNA sequence: TGTGCCAGCAAAACAGACCATAATGAAAGACTGTTTTTT.

At least ten counts were recorded for this clonotype. The gene calls are TRBV28 and TRBJ2-7; the D gene could be TRBD1 or TRBD2 (5 bases each). Trimming pared 1 base from V and 5 bases from J, leaving 9 bases between. The CDR3 is made up of 13 amino acids. Germline V gene sequence: CDR1 MDHEN, CDR2 SYDVKM. CDR3 region: CASSLSWGNEQYF. The CDR3 coding sequence is TGTGCCAGCAGTTTATCTTGGGGGAACGAGCAGTACTTC.

This clonotype was counted between two and nine times. V and J are TRBV5-5 and TRBJ1-1; the D is unclear. Trimming took off 1 base at V and 4 bases at J, with 8 bases between the two ends. The CDR3 covers 13 residues. Looked up from germline, CDR1 is SGHKS and CDR2 is YYEKEE (reference sequence). The DNA of the CDR3 is TGTGCCAGCAGCTTGAAGAGTGGCACTGAAGCTTTCTTT. Translating gives CASSLKSGTEAFF.

This clonotype was detected ten times or more. The genes are TRBV28 and TRBJ2-1; 9 positions match TRBD1. The CDR3 is made up of 15 amino acids. Trimming cost V 6 bases and J 7 bases; bases outside gene matches: 10. CDR1 and CDR2 (germline): MDHEN, SYDVKM. CDR3 in DNA: TGTGCCAGCAGGTTACCGGGACAGGGAGTGAATGAGCAGTTCTTC. Its protein product is CASRLPGQGVNEQFF.

This clonotype has a handful of counts. The rearrangement uses TRBV9 and TRBJ1-5, with TRBD1 matching 7 bases. CDR1 is SGDLS and CDR2 is YYNGEE in the germline V gene. Trimming at V came to 0 bases and at J to 2 bases, leaving 2 bases not matched to a gene. The CDR3 has 15 residues. CDR3 nucleotide sequence: TGTGCCAGCAGCGTAGGGGGGACAGGCAATCAGCCCCAGCATTTT. It encodes CASSVGGTGNQPQHF.

This clonotype was seen more than once but under ten times. This sequence joins TRBV6-9 and TRBJ1-5; 7 bases agree with TRBD1. Germline V gene data show CDR1 as MNHGY and CDR2 as SVAAGI. Trimming at V came to 3 bases and at J to 2 bases, leaving 13 bases not matched to a gene. CDR3 length equals 18 residues. In DNA, the CDR3 is TGTGCCAGCAGTTACGGGCCCAAGACAGGGTTCGGCAATCAGCCCCAGCATTTT. Its translation: CASSYGPKTGFGNQPQHF.

This chain connects TRBV7-9 to TRBJ1-6; TRBD1 aligns across 9 bases. Germline V lookup: CDR1 SEHNR, CDR2 FQNEAQ (reference sequence). Trimming at V came to 8 bases and at J to 8 bases, leaving 7 bases not matched to a gene. This CDR3 has 14 residues. CDR3 region: CASSEGQGHSPLHF. The DNA of the CDR3 is TGTGCCAGCTCGGAAGGACAGGGGCATTCACCCCTCCACTTT.